The clone carrying this TCR beta chain appeared a few times. As yet, its antigen is unknown. Germline and junction disagree at one end, which may indicate a read error. Per the germline V gene, CDR1 is SGHRS and CDR2 is YFSETQ. There are 14 residues in the CDR3. This entry is derived from a study of blood T cells in healthy people across ages. Study results and limitations: In older individuals, TCR beta diversity per million T cells was lower, falling roughly linearly with age.

Together with a sample-barcoded 5' primer, a J-beta primer mix was included in a second PCR lasting 7 to 11 cycles. MiXCR, applied by TCRdb to the 5' RACE reads, yields one record per CDR3 protein. The table lists approximately 810,000 distinct CDR3 sequences, under 35% of them singletons. The origin of this receptor is a woman of 80 years or more in good health. Sequencing used blood. V gene TRBV5-1 combines with J gene TRBJ1-6; unclear D gene. DNA for the CDR3: TGCGCCGGCAGCAAACAGAGCCTTAGGCCACCCCTCCACTTT. Amino acids: CAGSKQSLRPPLHF.